The clone carrying this T cell receptor (beta chain) came up once. Its antigen is undetermined. Here the CDR3 omits its conserved ending phenylalanine or tryptophan, so a read error is the likely source. The data stem from a study of cytomegalovirus exposure and HLA in healthy donors. Study observations and caveats: Researchers reported in a later analysis that a missense DCLRE1C variant was tied to TCR beta V- and J-gene trimming. Rates of TCR association differed by HLA locus in a later analysis, with DRB1 highest and HLA-C lowest.

This CDR3 is 14 amino acids long. The germline V gene encodes CDR1 MRHNA and CDR2 SNTAGT. V was cut by 0 bases and J by 5 bases, with 10 bases left in between. The PCR used 60 Vbeta and 13 Jbeta primers. Method: immunoSEQ multiplex PCR; TCRdb's copy keeps in-frame clones and lacks some. Seen here are 99,000 or so clones, around 74% observed once, and the top ten hold approximately 8.6%. The sequence derives from a woman in her thirties or forties in good health and CMV-seropositive. The V gene is TRBV6-4, the J gene TRBJ1-2; D is possibly TRBD1 (6 bases). Sample: PBMCs. The CDR3 sequence: CASSDSFTGYGYTL. The CDR3 nucleotides read TGTGCCAGCAGTGACTCGTTTACAGGGTATGGCTACACCCTC.